This T cell receptor beta chain derives from a study of blood T cell repertoires in COVID-19. Study background: T cells, B-cell-depleted T cells, or PBMCs supplied cDNA or gDNA.

Per the germline V gene, CDR1 is LGHNT and CDR2 is FRNRAP. J was trimmed by 1 base and V by 2 bases; bases with no gene match: 10. The CDR3 extends over 20 amino acids. Cohorts were based on clinical histories the participants reported. Either two negative PCRs, clearance, or symptom resolution qualified Cohort 3 donors as recovered. Authors' analysis steps: Counts of nucleated cells, estimated from reference gene primer amplification, were obtained. Libraries were prepared by immunoSEQ multiplex PCR; TCRdb keeps only in-frame clonotypes and omits some of them. The DNA was the basis for D and trimming; V, J and clone size are from that table. The sample holds 140,000 to 150,000 clones, about nine tenths seen once.

This chain connects TRBV12-5 to TRBJ2-1; 14 bases are a match to TRBD2. This sequence originates from a man in his forties or fifties who had recovered from COVID-19. The specimen was PBMCs or T cells enriched from blood (not recorded which). This chain's CDR3 is CASGLSRLAGGPVSYNEQFF. Written as DNA, the CDR3 is TGTGCTAGTGGTTTGTCCCGACTAGCGGGGGGGCCTGTGTCCTACAATGAGCAGTTCTTC.